Presented here are 28 T cell receptor beta chains from one specimen sequenced in a study of T cells in Graves' hyperthyroidism and ophthalmopathy. TCR beta CDR3 regions were amplified from RNA transcripts. Carried out on the TCR CDR3, a first-round RT-PCR used the HTBI primer set. MiXCR, run by TCRdb on the multiplex PCR reads, gives a single entry per CDR3 protein. The sample lists approximately 610,000 distinct CDR3 sequences, over 15% occurring once. Material for sequencing was blood. Receptor source: a woman younger than 35 with Graves' hyperthyroidism.

This clonotype was counted only a few times. This chain links TRBV19 with TRBJ1-5, with D uncertain. The CDR3 consists of 17 residues. V dropped 8 bases and J dropped 0 bases, with 20 bases sitting between them. The germline V gene encodes CDR1 LNHDA and CDR2 SQIVND (reference sequence). The CDR3 spells CASGTLMSPYSNQPQHF. CDR3 DNA sequence: TGTGCCAGTGGTACTCTCATGAGCCCTTATAGCAATCAGCCCCAGCATTTT.

The rearrangement links TRBV18 to TRBJ1-4; 7 bases are a match to TRBD1. CDR1 is KGHSH, CDR2 LQKENI, per germline. This CDR3 has 15 amino acids. V dropped 4 bases and J dropped 4; count of bases not matched to a gene: 6. The CDR3 coding sequence is TGTGCCAGCTCACTACAGGGGAGACGTAATGAAAAACTGTTTTTT. Translating it yields CASSLQGRRNEKLFF. Filled out from reference TRBV18 and TRBJ1-4, the complete variable domain reads NAGVMQNPRHLVRRRGQEARLRCSPMKGHSHVYWYRQLPEEGLKFMVYLQKENIIDESGMPKERFSAEFPKEGPSILRIQQVVRGDSAAYFCASSLQGRRNEKLFFGSGTQLSVL.

V and J are TRBV5-1 and TRBJ2-7; no firm D call. The germline CDR1 and CDR2 sequences are SGHRS and YFSETQ. This CDR3 spans 15 amino acids. Trimming left V 1 base short and J 2 bases short, with 13 bases between. CDR3 bases: TGCGCCAGCAGCTTGTACTCAACAGAGACCTACGAGCAGTACTTC. It encodes CASSLYSTETYEQYF. Supplemented by reference TRBV5-1 and TRBJ2-7, the full variable domain reads KAGVTQTPRYLIKTRGQQVTLSCSPISGHRSVSWYQQTPGQGLQFLFEYFSETQRNKGNFPGRFSGRQFSNSRSEMNVSTLELGDSALYLCASSLYSTETYEQYFGPGTRLTVT.

The table lists this clonotype with a few counts. CDR3 nucleotides: TGCAGTGCTCCTTGGAGACTAGGGCTCCCAGATACGCAGTATTTT. Amino acid sequence: CSAPWRLGLPDTQYF. The V and J genes are TRBV20-1 and TRBJ2-3, with D possibly matching TRBD2 (6 bases). Germline CDR1 reads DFQATT; CDR2 reads SNEGSKA (reference sequence). The CDR3 runs 15 residues. With 5 bases removed from V and 4 bases from J, the gap between germline ends came to 19 bases.

The V and J genes are TRBV6-9 and TRBJ1-5; no clear D. The V and J ends lost 3 bases and 9 bases respectively, with 12 bases between them. The CDR3 spans 13 residues. Per germline, CDR1 MNHGY and CDR2 SVAAGI. CDR3 DNA sequence: TGTGCCAGCAGTTACCCGGCGGTGGGGCCCCAGCATTTT. Translated, it gives CASSYPAVGPQHF.

This clonotype has just a few counts. The CDR3 coding sequence is TGTGCCAGCAGCCAAGGGTACAGGGTGAACACCGGGGAGCTGTTTTTT. This codes for CASSQGYRVNTGELFF. The chain carries TRBV3-1 and TRBJ2-2; D is possibly TRBD1 (6 bases). Per germline, CDR1 LGHDT and CDR2 YNNKEL (reference sequence). The germline V and J ends were trimmed by 1 base and 1 base, with 10 bases remaining between them. CDR3 length: 16 residues.

This clonotype was recorded a few times. This chain joins TRBV11-3 and TRBJ1-4, with D unclear. V was pared by 5 bases and J by 5 bases, with 15 bases between. From germline, CDR1 is SGHNT and CDR2 YENEEA. The CDR3 is 15 residues long. CDR3 nucleotides: TGTGCCAGCAGCCTCCTTCAGGACCGGAATGAAAAACTGTTTTTT. It encodes CASSLLQDRNEKLFF.

This clonotype came up many times. CDR3 in DNA: TGTGCCAGCAAGGTCTTCGCAGGGAACTACGAGCAGTACTTC. Protein product: CASKVFAGNYEQYF. The chain joins TRBV2 to TRBJ2-7; D is possibly TRBD1 (5 bases). V gave up 7 bases and J gave up 3 bases, with 16 bases separating them. The CDR3 contains 14 residues. Germline V CDR1 and CDR2: SNHLY, FYNNEI.

This clonotype occurred a few times. CDR3 sequence: CASRIAEPNEQFF. CDR3 nucleotide sequence: TGTGCCAGCAGAATAGCGGAACCCAATGAGCAGTTCTTC. The chain has TRBV2 and TRBJ2-1, with D maybe TRBD2 (6 bases). CDR3 size: 13 residues. V was trimmed by 6 bases and J by 6 bases, leaving 12 bases between them. Germline V CDR1 and CDR2: SNHLY, FYNNEI.

This clonotype was seen repeatedly, ten times or more. The J gene is TRBJ2-1, the V gene TRBV6-1, with D uncertain. Germline CDR1 and CDR2: MNHNS and SASEGT. V was cut by 6 bases and J by 4 bases, with 16 bases left in between. This CDR3 has 15 amino acids. The DNA of the CDR3 is TGTGCCAGCAGGACCAACCAACCTGTGTACAATGAGCAGTTCTTC. This encodes CASRTNQPVYNEQFF.

V is TRBV5-6 and J is TRBJ2-2; 8 nucleotides match TRBD2. V lost 1 base and J lost 5; bases outside the gene matches: 7. This CDR3 region has 16 residues. In germline, CDR1 is SGHDT, CDR2 YYEEEE. The CDR3 loop reads CASSLSASGWTGELFF. The CDR3 coding sequence is TGTGCCAGCAGCTTGTCCGCTAGCGGGTGGACCGGGGAGCTGTTTTTT. The entire variable domain, with the rest obtained from reference TRBV5-6 and TRBJ2-2, is as follows: DAGVTQSPTHLIKTRGQQVTLRCSPKSGHDTVSWYQQALGQGPQFIFQYYEEEERQRGNFPDRFSGHQFPNYSSELNVNALLLGDSALYLCASSLSASGWTGELFFGEGSRLTVL.

This clonotype was counted between two and nine times. The chain recombines TRBV20-1 with TRBJ1-1; D might be TRBD1 (5 bases). Germline V gives CDR1 DFQATT, CDR2 SNEGSKA (reference sequence). Trimming removed 1 base at V and 5 bases at J, with 14 bases between. This CDR3 comprises 14 residues. The CDR3 DNA reads TGCAGTGCTAGAGGGGGGGGACTTGGGACTGAAGCTTTCTTT. The encoded protein is CSARGGGLGTEAFF.

Concerning this clonotype itself: A read error is possible here, since a much larger clone lies one base away. V is TRBV7-2 and J is TRBJ2-7; perhaps TRBD2 as D (5 bases). This CDR3 is built from 13 residues. V lost 1 base and J 3 bases, leaving 7 bases between the germline ends. The germline CDR1 and CDR2 sequences are SGHTA and FQGNSA. CDR3 nucleotides: TGTGCCAGCAGCTTAGAAGAGGGCTACGAGCAGTACTTC. Amino acid sequence: CASSLEEGYEQYF.

This clonotype was counted many times. This chain links TRBV29-1 with TRBJ2-5, with 10 bases aligning to TRBD1. Germline V gives CDR1 SQVTM, CDR2 ANQGSEA. The CDR3 is 15 residues long. V dropped 4 bases and J dropped 5; count of bases not matched to a gene: 10. The CDR3 reads CSVVVAGQGMETQYF. The CDR3 DNA sequence: TGCAGCGTTGTAGTAGCGGGACAGGGGATGGAGACCCAGTACTTC.

CDR3 nucleotides: TGCGCCAGCAGCCAAGGACGGGCACTATTTTACGAGCAGTACTTC. Encoded protein: CASSQGRALFYEQYF. The chain couples TRBV4-3 to TRBJ2-7; D gene unclear. The V end was cut by 1 base, the J end by 4 bases, with 14 bases between. This CDR3 is 15 amino acids long. Germline CDR1 is LGHNA and CDR2 is YSLEER.

There are many counts of this clonotype. This rearrangement joins TRBV15 to TRBJ1-5, with D hard to call. Germline-derived CDR1 and CDR2 are LNHNV and YYDKDF (reference sequence). Trimming pared 0 bases from V and 4 bases from J, leaving 10 bases between. The CDR3 spans 15 residues. The CDR3 nucleotides are TGTGCCACCAGCAGAGATGTAGGCAGGAATCAGCCCCAGCATTTT. It encodes CATSRDVGRNQPQHF. The full variable domain, with the rest looked up from reference TRBV15 and TRBJ1-5, is DAMVIQNPRYQVTQFGKPVTLSCSQTLNHNVMYWYQQKSSQAPKLLFHYYDKDFNNEADTPDNFQSRRPNTSFCFLDIRSPGLGDTAMYLCATSRDVGRNQPQHFGDGTRLSIL.

This clonotype was observed many times. The chain joins TRBV7-3 to TRBJ2-1; 7 bases line up with TRBD2. CDR1 and CDR2 from the germline V gene are SGHTA and FQGTGA. Trimming cost V 4 bases and J 4 bases; bases outside gene matches: 1. This CDR3 comprises 13 residues. The CDR3 protein is CASSSGGYNEQFF. CDR3 bases: TGTGCCAGCAGCTCGGGGGGTTACAATGAGCAGTTCTTC.

This sequence joins TRBV29-1 and TRBJ2-4, with D uncertain. Deletions cut 0 bases from V and 7 bases from J, with 13 bases between. The CDR3 is made up of 14 amino acids. CDR1 and CDR2 from the germline V gene are SQVTM and ANQGSEA. The CDR3 nucleotides are TGCAGCGTTGAAGATTTGGCAATTGTTAACATTCAGTACTTC. Its protein product is CSVEDLAIVNIQYF.

This clonotype was observed many times. V gene TRBV3-1 combines with J gene TRBJ2-3; D is undetermined. CDR3 size: 13 residues. Germline values: CDR1 LGHDT, CDR2 YNNKEL (reference sequence). V gave up 4 bases and J gave up 2 bases, with 7 bases separating them. The CDR3: CASSLLSTDTQYF. CDR3 DNA sequence: TGTGCCAGCAGCCTACTATCCACAGATACGCAGTATTTT.

This clonotype was detected many times. This chain joins TRBV2 and TRBJ2-7; a possible D gene is TRBD1 (6 bases). Germline CDR1 SNHLY, CDR2 FYNNEI. V was pared by 4 bases and J by 2 bases, with 15 bases between. CDR3 length equals 15 residues. For the CDR3, the DNA is TGTGCCAGCAGTGTAGCCGCGACAGGACCCTACGAGCAGTACTTC. As protein: CASSVAATGPYEQYF.

The sample holds a few counts of this clonotype. The V and J genes are TRBV7-2 and TRBJ1-1; tentative D call: TRBD1 (5 bases). CDR3 length equals 23 residues. The V end lost 7 bases, the J end lost 1 base, and 40 bases lay between the germline ends. Germline CDR1 SGHTA, CDR2 FQGNSA. In DNA, the CDR3 is TGTGCCAGCACCGTCCGAACCAAATCAGGAACAGGTGGACGGGGCGAAGGGAACACTGAAGCTTTCTTT. Encoded protein: CASTVRTKSGTGGRGEGNTEAFF.

This clonotype was detected only a few times. The gene calls are TRBV12-3 or TRBV12-4 and TRBJ1-3; a weak D match, TRBD1 (6 bases). The CDR3 sequence is 16 residues long. Trimming stripped 6 bases from V and 0 bases from J, with 15 bases between. This chain's CDR3 is CASRVQGPASGNTIYF. In nucleotides, the CDR3 is TGTGCCAGCAGAGTACAGGGTCCAGCCTCTGGAAACACCATATATTTT.

The V and J genes are TRBV9 and TRBJ2-7, with 9 bases that match TRBD2. The CDR3 has 17 amino acids. The germline CDR1 and CDR2 sequences are SGDLS and YYNGEE. V dropped 1 base and J dropped 4; count of bases not matched to a gene: 12. CDR3 sequence: CASSVFLQRGDPYEQYF. As DNA, the CDR3 is TGTGCCAGCAGCGTATTCCTTCAGCGGGGGGACCCATACGAGCAGTACTTC.

This clonotype was seen at least ten times. V is TRBV29-1 and J is TRBJ1-5; D gene ambiguous. The CDR3 contains 13 residues. Trimming shortened V by 4 bases and J by 1 base, and 8 bases separated the two germline ends. Per germline, CDR1 SQVTM and CDR2 ANQGSEA. This CDR3 reads CSVGGGSNQPQHF. CDR3 DNA sequence: TGCAGCGTTGGAGGTGGAAGCAATCAGCCCCAGCATTTT.

In its sample, this clonotype was seen many times. V and J are TRBV7-9 and TRBJ2-7; D is unresolved. The CDR3 totals 15 residues. In germline, CDR1 is SEHNR, CDR2 FQNEAQ (reference sequence). The V end lost 5 bases, the J end lost 7 bases, and 21 bases lay between the germline ends. CDR3 sequence (DNA): TGTGCCAGCAGCACAAATAGGCCCGGGTCTGGGGAGCAGTACTTC. Amino acid sequence: CASSTNRPGSGEQYF.

The CDR3 DNA is TGTGCCAGCGGCGGGGGGGGGAACACTGAAGCTTTCTTT. It codes for CASGGGGNTEAFF. The rearrangement joins TRBV9 to TRBJ1-1; the D gene is possibly TRBD1 (5 bases). Germline V lookup: CDR1 SGDLS, CDR2 YYNGEE. The V and J ends lost 7 bases and 1 base respectively, with 11 bases between them. The CDR3 length is 13 residues.

Concerning this clonotype: This may stem from a read error, because a much larger clone lies one nucleotide away. The chain carries TRBV5-1 and TRBJ2-7; D is perhaps TRBD1 or TRBD2 (5 bases each). The J call may be in error: the DNA end matches TRBJ2-1 better. This CDR3 spans 13 amino acids. Germline values: CDR1 SGHRS, CDR2 YFSETQ. CDR3 bases: TGCGCCAGCAGCGGGGACGGCCGATACGAGCAGTTCTTC. It codes for CASSGDGRYEQFF.

This clonotype was detected ten times or more. The chain links TRBV6-1 to TRBJ2-7, with TRBD1 matching 10 bases. Germline loops: CDR1 MNHNS, CDR2 SASEGT. Losses at the gene ends were 6 bases for V and 6 bases for J; bases not matched to a gene: 14. The CDR3 runs 16 residues. For the CDR3, the DNA is TGTGCCAGCAGGCCAATCCCGGGACAGGGGTTCGGCGAGCAGTACTTC. Translating gives CASRPIPGQGFGEQYF.